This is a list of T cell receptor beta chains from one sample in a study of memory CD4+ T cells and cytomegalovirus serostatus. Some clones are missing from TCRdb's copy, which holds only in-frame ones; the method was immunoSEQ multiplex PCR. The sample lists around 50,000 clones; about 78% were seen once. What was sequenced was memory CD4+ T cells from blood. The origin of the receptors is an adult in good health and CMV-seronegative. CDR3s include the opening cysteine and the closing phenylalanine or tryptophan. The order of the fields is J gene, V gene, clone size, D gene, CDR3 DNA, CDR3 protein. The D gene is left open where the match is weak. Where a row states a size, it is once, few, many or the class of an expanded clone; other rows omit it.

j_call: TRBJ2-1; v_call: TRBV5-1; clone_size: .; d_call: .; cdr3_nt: TGCGCCAGTGCCGGGGCCGTCTACAATGAGCAGTTCTTC; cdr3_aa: CASAGAVYNEQFF
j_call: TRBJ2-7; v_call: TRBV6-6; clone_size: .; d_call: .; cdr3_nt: TGTGCCAGCAGTCTGACAGGAACCTACGAGCAGTACTTC; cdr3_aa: CASSLTGTYEQYF
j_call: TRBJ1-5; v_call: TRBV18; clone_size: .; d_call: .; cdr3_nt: TGTGCCAGCTCACCACCGGAGGCGGGGGGCAATCAGCCCCAGCATTTT; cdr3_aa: CASSPPEAGGNQPQHF
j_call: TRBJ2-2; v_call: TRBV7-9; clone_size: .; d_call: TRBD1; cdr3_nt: TGTGCCAGCAGCGTTAGGCGTGGGACAGGGCGGTCGAACACCGGGGAGCTGTTTTTT; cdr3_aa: CASSVRRGTGRSNTGELFF
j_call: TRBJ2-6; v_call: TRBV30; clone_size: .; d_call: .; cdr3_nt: TGTGCCTGGAGTATGAGCTCTGGGGCCAACGTCCTGACTTTC; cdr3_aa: CAWSMSSGANVLTF
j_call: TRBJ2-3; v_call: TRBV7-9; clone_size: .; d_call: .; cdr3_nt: TGTGCCAGCAGACCGAACAGGGTCGGTGGCGCAGATACGCAGTATTTT; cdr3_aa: CASRPNRVGGADTQYF
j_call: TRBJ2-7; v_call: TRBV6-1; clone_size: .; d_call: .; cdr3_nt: TGTGCCAGCACCCAAACCGGCTACGAGCAGTACTTC; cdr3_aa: CASTQTGYEQYF
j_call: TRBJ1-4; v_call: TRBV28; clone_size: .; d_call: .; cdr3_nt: TGTGCCAGCAGAAATAGTCGGGTGCCTAATGAAAAACTGTTTTTT; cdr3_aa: CASRNSRVPNEKLFF
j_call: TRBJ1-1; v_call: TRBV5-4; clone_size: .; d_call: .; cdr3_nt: TGTGCCAGCAGCCCGAAAGGACCGAACACTGAAGCTTTCTTT; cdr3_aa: CASSPKGPNTEAFF
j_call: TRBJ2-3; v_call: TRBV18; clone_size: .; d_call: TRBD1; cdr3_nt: TGTGCCAGCTCACGCCGGGACAGGATGGGACACACAGATACGCAGTATTTT; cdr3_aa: CASSRRDRMGHTDTQYF
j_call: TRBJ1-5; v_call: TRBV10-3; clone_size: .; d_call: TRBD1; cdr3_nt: TGTGCCATCAGAGCATCCGGGACAGGGCCGAATCAGCCCCAGCATTTT; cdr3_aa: CAIRASGTGPNQPQHF
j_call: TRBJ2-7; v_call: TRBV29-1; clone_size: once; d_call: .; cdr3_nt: TGCAGCGTTGAAGCTTCCGTTAACGAGCAGTACTTC; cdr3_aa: CSVEASVNEQYF
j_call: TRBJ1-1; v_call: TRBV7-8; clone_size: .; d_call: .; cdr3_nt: TGTGCCAGCAGCTCGCGGGAGTTAGGGGGGAACACTGAAGCTTTCTTT; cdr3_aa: CASSSRELGGNTEAFF
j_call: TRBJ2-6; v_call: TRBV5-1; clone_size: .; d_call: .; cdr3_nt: TGCGCCAGCAGTCATAAGGGTCAAAATGTACTCTCTGGGGCCAACGTCCTGACTTTC; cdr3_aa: CASSHKGQNVLSGANVLTF
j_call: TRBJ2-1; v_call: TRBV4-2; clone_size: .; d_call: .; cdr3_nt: TGTGCCAGCAGCCAAGATCGTCAAGCTCACAATGAGCAGTTCTTC; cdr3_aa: CASSQDRQAHNEQFF
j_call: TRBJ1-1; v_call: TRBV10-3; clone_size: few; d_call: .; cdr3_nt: TGTGCCATCACCAAGGCAATTTTGACCGGGGTCACTGAAGCTTTCTTT; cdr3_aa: CAITKAILTGVTEAFF
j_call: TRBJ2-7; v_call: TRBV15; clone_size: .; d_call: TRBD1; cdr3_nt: TGTGCCACCAGCAGAGAACCAGGGGGCTACGAGCAGTACTTC; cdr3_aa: CATSREPGGYEQYF
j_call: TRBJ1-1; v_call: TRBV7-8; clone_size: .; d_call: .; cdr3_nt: TGTGCCAGCAGCTTAGCTGGGGGGACCACTGAAGCTTTCTTT; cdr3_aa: CASSLAGGTTEAFF
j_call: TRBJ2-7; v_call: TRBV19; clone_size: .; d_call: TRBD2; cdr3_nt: TGTGCCAGTGCCGTGACTAGCGGGAGCCACGAGCAGTACTTC; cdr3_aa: CASAVTSGSHEQYF
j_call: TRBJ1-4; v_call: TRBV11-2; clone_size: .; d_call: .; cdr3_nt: TGTGCCAGCAGCTTACAGGGACGGGGTAATGAAAAACTGTTTTTT; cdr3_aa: CASSLQGRGNEKLFF
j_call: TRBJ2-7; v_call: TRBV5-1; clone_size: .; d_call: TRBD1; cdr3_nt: TGCGCCAGCAGCTACAGACAGGGTAGGCACGAGCAGTACTTC; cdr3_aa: CASSYRQGRHEQYF
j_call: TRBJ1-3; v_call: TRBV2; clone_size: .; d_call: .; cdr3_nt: TGTGCCAGCAGTGAGGAACAGGGCTCTGGAAACACCATATATTTT; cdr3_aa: CASSEEQGSGNTIYF
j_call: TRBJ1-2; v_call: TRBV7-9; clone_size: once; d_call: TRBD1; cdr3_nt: TGTGCCAGCAGCTACTGGACAGGGAGCTATGGCTACACCTTC; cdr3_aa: CASSYWTGSYGYTF
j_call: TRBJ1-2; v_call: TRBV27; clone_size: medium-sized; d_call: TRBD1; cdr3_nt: TGTGCCAGCAGTTCCCCAACGACAGGGAGATATGGCTACACCTTC; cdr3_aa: CASSSPTTGRYGYTF
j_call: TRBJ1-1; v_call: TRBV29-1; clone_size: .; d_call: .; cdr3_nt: TGCAGCGTTGCTGCGGGGGGGAAAACTGAAGCTTTCTTT; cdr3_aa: CSVAAGGKTEAFF
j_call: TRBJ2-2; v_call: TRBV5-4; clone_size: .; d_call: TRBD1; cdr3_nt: TGTGCCAGCAGCTCATCCTACCGACAGGGAGTGGGGTACGAGCTGTTTTTT; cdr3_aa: CASSSSYRQGVGYELFF
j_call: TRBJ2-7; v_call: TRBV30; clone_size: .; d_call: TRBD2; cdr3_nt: TGTGCCTGGAGTGTACAACTAGCGGGGTACGAGCAGTACTTC; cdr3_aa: CAWSVQLAGYEQYF
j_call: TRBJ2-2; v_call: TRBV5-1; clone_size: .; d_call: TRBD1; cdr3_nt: TGCGCCAGCACCCCGACAGGGGTGAGGGGCACCGGGGAGCTGTTTTTT; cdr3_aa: CASTPTGVRGTGELFF
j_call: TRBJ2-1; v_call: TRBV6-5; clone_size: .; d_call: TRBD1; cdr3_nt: TGTGCCAGCAGTACACGGACAGGGGGCGGAAATGAGCAGTTCTTC; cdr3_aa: CASSTRTGGGNEQFF
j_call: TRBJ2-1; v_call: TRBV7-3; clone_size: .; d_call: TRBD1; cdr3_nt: TGTGCCAGCAGCACCGGGACAGGGGCCTACAATGAGCAGTTCTTC; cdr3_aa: CASSTGTGAYNEQFF
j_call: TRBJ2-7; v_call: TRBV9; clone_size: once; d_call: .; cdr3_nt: TGTGCCAGCAGCGCACTCGGGGTTGTGAGCGAGCAGTACTTC; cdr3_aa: CASSALGVVSEQYF
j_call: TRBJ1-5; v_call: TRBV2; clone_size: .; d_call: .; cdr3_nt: TGTGCCAGCAGTCAGGGGTATAGCAATCAGCCCCAGCATTTT; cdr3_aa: CASSQGYSNQPQHF
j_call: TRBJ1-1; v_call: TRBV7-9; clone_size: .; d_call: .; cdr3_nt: TGTGCCAGCAGCCAGCATCAGCAGAACACTGAAGCTTTCTTT; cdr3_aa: CASSQHQQNTEAFF
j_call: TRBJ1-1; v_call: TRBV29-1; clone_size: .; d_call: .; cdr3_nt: TGCAGCGAGCGGACAGTTACCACTGAAGCTTTCTTT; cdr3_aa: CSERTVTTEAFF
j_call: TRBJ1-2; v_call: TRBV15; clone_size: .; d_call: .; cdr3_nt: TGTGCCACCAGCAGTCTCCACTTCAGGGGTATCTATGGCTACACCTTC; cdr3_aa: CATSSLHFRGIYGYTF
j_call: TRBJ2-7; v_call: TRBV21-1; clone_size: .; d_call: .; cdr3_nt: TGTGCCAGCAGCAAAGCGCTTTTGCGGACCCCTGATGAGCAGTACTTC; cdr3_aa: CASSKALLRTPDEQYF
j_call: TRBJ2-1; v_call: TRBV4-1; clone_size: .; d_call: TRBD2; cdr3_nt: TGCGCCAGCAGCCAAGAGCGGGCTAGCGGGCACCCCAACAATGAGCAGTTCTTC; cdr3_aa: CASSQERASGHPNNEQFF
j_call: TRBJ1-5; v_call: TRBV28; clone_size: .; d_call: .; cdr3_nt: TGTGCCAGCAGTCTGGAGATTAATCAGCCCCAGCATTTT; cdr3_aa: CASSLEINQPQHF
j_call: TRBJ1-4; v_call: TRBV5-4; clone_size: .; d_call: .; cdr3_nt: TGTGCCAGCAGCACAGAGTCAACTAATGAAAAACTGTTTTTT; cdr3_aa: CASSTESTNEKLFF
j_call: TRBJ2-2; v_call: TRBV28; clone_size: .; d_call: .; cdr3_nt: TGTGCCAGCACGACTCAAGCGGGTACCGGGGAGCTGTTTTTT; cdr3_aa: CASTTQAGTGELFF
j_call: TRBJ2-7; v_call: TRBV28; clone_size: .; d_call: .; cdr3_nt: TGTGCCAGCTCCCTTGAGCAGTACTTC; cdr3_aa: CASSLEQYF
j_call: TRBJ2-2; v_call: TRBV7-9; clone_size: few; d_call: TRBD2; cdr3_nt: TGTGCCAGCAGCTTAGCTAGCGGGAGAGGGACCGGGGAGCTGTTTTTT; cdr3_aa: CASSLASGRGTGELFF
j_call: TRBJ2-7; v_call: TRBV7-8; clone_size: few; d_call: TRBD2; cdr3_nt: TGTGCCAGCAGCCTCGGGGGGGCTAGCGGGAAGTACGAGCAGTACTTC; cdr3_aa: CASSLGGASGKYEQYF
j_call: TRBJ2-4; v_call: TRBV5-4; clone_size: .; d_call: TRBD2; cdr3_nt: TGTGCCAGCAGCCCCCTGGGGGGGAACATTCAGTACTTC; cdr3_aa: CASSPLGGNIQYF
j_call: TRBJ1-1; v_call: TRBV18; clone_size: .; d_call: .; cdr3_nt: TGTGCCAGCTCAGGGGTTGGGACTGAAGCTTTCTTT; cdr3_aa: CASSGVGTEAFF
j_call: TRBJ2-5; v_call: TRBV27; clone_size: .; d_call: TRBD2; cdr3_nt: TGTGCCAGCAGTTTATCTCGGCGGGAGGGCCTAGAGACCCAGTACTTC; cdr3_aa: CASSLSRREGLETQYF
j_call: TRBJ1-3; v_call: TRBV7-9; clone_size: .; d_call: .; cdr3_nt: TGTGCCAGCAGCTTAGACCCGGGACTCACCCGGCCTGGAAACACCATATATTTT; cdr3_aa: CASSLDPGLTRPGNTIYF
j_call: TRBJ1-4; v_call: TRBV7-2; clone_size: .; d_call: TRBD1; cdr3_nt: TGTGCCAGCAGCGCCCGACAGGGGGGCTTAGGTGCAAAACTGTTTTTT; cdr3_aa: CASSARQGGLGAKLFF
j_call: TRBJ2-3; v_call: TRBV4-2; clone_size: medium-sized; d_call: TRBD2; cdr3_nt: TGTGCCAGCAGCCAAGATCTGTCGGCTAGCGGGAGCACAGATACGCAGTATTTT; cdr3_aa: CASSQDLSASGSTDTQYF
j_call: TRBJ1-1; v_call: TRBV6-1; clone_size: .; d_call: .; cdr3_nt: TGTGCCAGCAGGGAGCAAGGGGACACTGAAGCTTTCTTT; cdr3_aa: CASREQGDTEAFF
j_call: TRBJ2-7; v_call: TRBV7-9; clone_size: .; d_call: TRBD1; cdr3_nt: TGTGCCAGCAGCTTCCCTGAGCAGGGGGCCTACGAGCAGTACTTC; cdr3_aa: CASSFPEQGAYEQYF
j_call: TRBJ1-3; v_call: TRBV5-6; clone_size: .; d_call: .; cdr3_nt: TGTGCCAGCAGCATCCTTCAGGGCGGAAACACCATATATTTT; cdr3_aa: CASSILQGGNTIYF
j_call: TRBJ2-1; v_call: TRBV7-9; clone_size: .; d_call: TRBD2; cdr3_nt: TGTGCCAGCAGCCCCCACGGAGCGGGAGGCTACAATGAGCAGTTCTTC; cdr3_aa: CASSPHGAGGYNEQFF
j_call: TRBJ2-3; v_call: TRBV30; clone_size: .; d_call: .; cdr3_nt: TGTGCCTGGAGTGGCAGGGTCGGGGATACGCAGTATTTT; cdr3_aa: CAWSGRVGDTQYF
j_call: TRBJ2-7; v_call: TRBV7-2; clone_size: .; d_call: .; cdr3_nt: TGTGCCAGCAGCTTAGAACGTAGCAAGAGCTCCTACGAGCAGTACTTC; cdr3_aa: CASSLERSKSSYEQYF
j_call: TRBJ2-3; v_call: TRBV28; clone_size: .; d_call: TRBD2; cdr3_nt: TGTGCCAGCAGTTCCGGGACTAGGGCAGATACGCAGTATTTT; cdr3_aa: CASSSGTRADTQYF
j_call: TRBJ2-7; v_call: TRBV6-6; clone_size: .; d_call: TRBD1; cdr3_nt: TGTGCCAGCAGTTACGGTCCGGGACAGGGGTACGAGCAGTACTTC; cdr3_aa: CASSYGPGQGYEQYF